The source of this TCR beta chain is a study of blood T cell repertoires in COVID-19. The J segment lost 4 bases and the V segment lost 2 bases, leaving 9 bases of the junction unmatched. CDR1 is MNHEY and CDR2 is SVGAGI in the germline V gene. This CDR3 spans 16 amino acids. Sequencing was performed with immunoSEQ multiplex PCR; in TCRdb, only in-frame clones are kept and a portion is missing. The table records around 500,000 clones, around nine tenths of them present only once. The source of this sequence is a woman aged 40 to 55 who had recovered from COVID-19. Sequenced input: PBMCs or T cells enriched from blood (not recorded which). V is TRBV6-5 and J is TRBJ1-2, with TRBD1 matching 8 bases. The CDR3 reads CASSYTAGTGSYGYTF. The CDR3 bases are TGTGCCAGCAGTTACACCGCCGGGACAGGTTCCTATGGCTACACCTTC.